The rows below give T cell receptor beta chains drawn from one sample of a study of neoadjuvant anti-PD-1 for oral cavity cancer. Clones were read by immunoSEQ multiplex PCR, and TCRdb kept only the in-frame ones, dropping some. This sample has some 61,000 clones; approximately 81% occur once, and the top ten carry approximately 3%. The sample consisted of PBMCs, taken after nivolumab (anti-PD-1) treatment. The source is a person between 40 and 80 years old with oral cavity squamous cell carcinoma. Each CDR3 is given with its conserved first and last residue. The D gene is left open where the match is weak.

d_call v_call cdr3_aa
TRBD1 TRBV6-1 CASSAHWDRQETQYF
NA TRBV19 CASTLRGGEKLFF
NA TRBV10-3 CAISESPLPRNTEAFF
TRBD2 TRBV7-6 CASIELAGGQYEQFF
NA TRBV5-4 CASSFGGPGNTIYF
TRBD2 TRBV9 CASSLSGEGYEQFF
NA TRBV28 CASSLRVGGERAEQYF
TRBD2 TRBV7-2 CASSIGLAGGPLFF
TRBD1 TRBV6-1 CASSEGNRGDEQYF
NA TRBV19 CASSEIFSGANVLTF
NA TRBV29-1 CSVGSAPNYGYTF
NA TRBV5-1 CASSLETTSGELFF
TRBD1 TRBV5-6 CASSLYPGQGVTGELFF
NA TRBV30 CAQAARPSGMNTEAFF
NA TRBV15 CATSRDRAANYAETQYF
NA TRBV5-1 CASSLGTYSTDTQYF
TRBD1 TRBV11-1 CASSRTGNNSPLHF
NA TRBV29-1 CSIVPQAEAFF
TRBD1 TRBV6-1 CASSVTGTGIYEQYF
NA TRBV30 CAWSDKDMNTEAFF
TRBD2 TRBV2 CASSGLAGSVQSTGELFF
NA TRBV28 CASSFGGASNQPQHF
NA TRBV5-1 CASSSEGRNMNTEAFF
NA TRBV6-5 CASRPGHFGSYEQYF
TRBD1 TRBV11-2 CASSSLDRGYTF
TRBD1 TRBV5-1 CASRGGQLDSYNSPLHF
NA TRBV2 CASSEGGSGANVLTF
NA TRBV4-2 CASSPPGAPNTIYF
NA TRBV4-1 CASSQASGLQTQYF
NA TRBV2 CASNGGRFDTQYF